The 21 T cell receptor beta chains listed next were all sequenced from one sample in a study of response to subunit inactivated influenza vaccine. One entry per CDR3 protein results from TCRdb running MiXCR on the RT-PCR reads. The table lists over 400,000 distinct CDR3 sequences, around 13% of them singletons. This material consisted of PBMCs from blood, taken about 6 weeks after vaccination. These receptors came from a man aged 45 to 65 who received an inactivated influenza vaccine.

CDR3 sequence (DNA): TGCGCCAGCAGCCGCTTTCCGAGTGGGGCCAACGTCCTGACTTTC. This translates into CASSRFPSGANVLTF. The V gene is TRBV4-1, the J gene TRBJ2-6; D remains ambiguous. The V and J ends lost 4 bases and 3 bases respectively, with 10 bases between them. This CDR3 region has 15 residues. From germline, CDR1 is MGHRA and CDR2 YSYEKL.

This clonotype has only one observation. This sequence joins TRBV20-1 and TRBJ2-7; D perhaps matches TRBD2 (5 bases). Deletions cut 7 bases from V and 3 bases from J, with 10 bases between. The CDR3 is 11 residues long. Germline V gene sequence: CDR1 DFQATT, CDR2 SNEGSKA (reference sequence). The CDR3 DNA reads TGCAGTGTGAGTCGGGGCTACGAGCAGTACTTC. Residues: CSVSRGYEQYF.

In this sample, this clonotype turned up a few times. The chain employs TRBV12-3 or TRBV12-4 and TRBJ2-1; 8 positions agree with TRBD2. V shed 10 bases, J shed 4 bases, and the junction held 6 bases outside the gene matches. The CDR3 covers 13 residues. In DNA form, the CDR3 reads TGTGCCACTAATAGCGGGGAGTACAATGAGCAGTTCTTC. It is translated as CATNSGEYNEQFF.

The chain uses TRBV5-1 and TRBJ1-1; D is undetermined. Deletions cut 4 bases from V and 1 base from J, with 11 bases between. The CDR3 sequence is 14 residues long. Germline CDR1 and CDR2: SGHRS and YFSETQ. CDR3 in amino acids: CASSITAGNTEAFF. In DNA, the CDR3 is TGCGCCAGCAGCATAACAGCCGGGAACACTGAAGCTTTCTTT.

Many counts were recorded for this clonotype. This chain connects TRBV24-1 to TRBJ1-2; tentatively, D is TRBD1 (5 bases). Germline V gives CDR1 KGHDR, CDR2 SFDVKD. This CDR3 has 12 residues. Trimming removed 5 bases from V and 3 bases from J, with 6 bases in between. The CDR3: CATSAQDYGYTF. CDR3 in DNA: TGTGCCACCAGTGCACAGGACTATGGCTACACCTTC.

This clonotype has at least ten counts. The CDR3 DNA reads TGCGCCAGCAGCTTGGACTACAATGAGCAGTTCTTC. This encodes CASSLDYNEQFF. The rearrangement joins TRBV5-1 to TRBJ2-1, with D hard to call. V lost 0 bases and J lost 3, with 1 base in between. CDR1 SGHRS and CDR2 YFSETQ come from the germline V gene. The CDR3 runs to 12 residues.

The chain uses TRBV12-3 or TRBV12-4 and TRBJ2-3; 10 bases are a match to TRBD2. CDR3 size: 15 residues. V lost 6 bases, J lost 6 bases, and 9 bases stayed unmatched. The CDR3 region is CASRPGLAVPDTQYF. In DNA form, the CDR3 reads TGTGCCAGCAGGCCTGGACTAGCGGTCCCCGATACGCAGTATTTT.

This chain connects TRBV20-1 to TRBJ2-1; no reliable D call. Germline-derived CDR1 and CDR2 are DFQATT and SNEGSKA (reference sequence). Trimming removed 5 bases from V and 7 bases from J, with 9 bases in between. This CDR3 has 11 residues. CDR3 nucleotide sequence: TGCAGTGCTCCTACACGAAATGAGCAGTTCTTC. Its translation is CSAPTRNEQFF.

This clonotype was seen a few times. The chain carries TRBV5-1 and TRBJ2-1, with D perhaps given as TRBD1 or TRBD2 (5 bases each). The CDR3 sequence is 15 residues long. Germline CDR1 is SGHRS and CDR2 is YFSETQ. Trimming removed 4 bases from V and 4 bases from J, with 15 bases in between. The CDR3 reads CASSAGGARYNEQFF. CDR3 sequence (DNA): TGCGCCAGCAGCGCTGGGGGAGCGCGTTACAATGAGCAGTTCTTC.

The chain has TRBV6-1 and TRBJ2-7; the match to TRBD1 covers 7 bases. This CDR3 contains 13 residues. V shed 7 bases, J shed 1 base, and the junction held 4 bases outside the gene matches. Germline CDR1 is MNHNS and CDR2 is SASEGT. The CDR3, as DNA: TGTGCCAGCATGAGACAGGGTTCCTACGAGCAGTACTTC. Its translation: CASMRQGSYEQYF.

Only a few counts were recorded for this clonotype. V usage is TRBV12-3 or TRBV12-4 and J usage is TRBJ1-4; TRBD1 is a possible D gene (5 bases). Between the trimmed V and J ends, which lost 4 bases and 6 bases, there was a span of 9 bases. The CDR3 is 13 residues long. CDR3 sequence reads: CASSSGGYEKLFF. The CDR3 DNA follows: TGTGCCAGCAGTTCCGGGGGGTATGAAAAACTGTTTTTT.

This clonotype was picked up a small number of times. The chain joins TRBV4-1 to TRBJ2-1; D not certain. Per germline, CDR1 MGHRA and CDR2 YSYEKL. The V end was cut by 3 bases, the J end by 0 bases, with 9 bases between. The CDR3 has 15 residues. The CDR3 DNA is TGCGCCAGCAGCCAGATAGATAGCTCCTACAATGAGCAGTTCTTC. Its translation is CASSQIDSSYNEQFF.

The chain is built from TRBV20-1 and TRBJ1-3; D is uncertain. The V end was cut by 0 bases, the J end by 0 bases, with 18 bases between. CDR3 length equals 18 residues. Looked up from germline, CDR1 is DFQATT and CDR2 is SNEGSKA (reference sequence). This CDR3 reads CSARDGRQAISSGNTIYF. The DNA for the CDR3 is TGCAGTGCTAGAGATGGTAGGCAGGCGATCAGCTCTGGAAACACCATATATTTT.

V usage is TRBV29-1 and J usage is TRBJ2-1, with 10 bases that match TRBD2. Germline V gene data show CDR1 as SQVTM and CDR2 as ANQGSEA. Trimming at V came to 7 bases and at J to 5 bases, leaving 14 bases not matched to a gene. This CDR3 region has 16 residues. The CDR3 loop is CSAARGSGGSHNEQFF. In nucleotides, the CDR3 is TGCAGCGCAGCCCGGGGTAGCGGGGGGAGTCACAATGAGCAGTTCTTC.

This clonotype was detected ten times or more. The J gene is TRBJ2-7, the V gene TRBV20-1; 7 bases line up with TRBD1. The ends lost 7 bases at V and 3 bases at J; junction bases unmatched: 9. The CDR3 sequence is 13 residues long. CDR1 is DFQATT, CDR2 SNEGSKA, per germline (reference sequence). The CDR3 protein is CSGTDRTDYEQYF. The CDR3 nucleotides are TGCAGTGGCACGGACAGGACCGACTACGAGCAGTACTTC.

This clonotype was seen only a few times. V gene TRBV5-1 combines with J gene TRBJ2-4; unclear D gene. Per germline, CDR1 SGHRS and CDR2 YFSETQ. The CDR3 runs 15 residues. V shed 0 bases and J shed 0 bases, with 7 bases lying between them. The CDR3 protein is CASSLDLIAKNIQYF. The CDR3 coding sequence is TGCGCCAGCAGCTTGGACTTAATAGCCAAAAACATTCAGTACTTC.

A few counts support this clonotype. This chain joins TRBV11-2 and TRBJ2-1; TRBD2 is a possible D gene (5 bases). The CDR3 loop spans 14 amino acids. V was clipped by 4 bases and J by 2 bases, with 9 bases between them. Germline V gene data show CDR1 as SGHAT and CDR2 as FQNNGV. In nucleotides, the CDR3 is TGTGCCAGCAGCTGGACTGGGGCCTACAATGAGCAGTTCTTC. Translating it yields CASSWTGAYNEQFF.

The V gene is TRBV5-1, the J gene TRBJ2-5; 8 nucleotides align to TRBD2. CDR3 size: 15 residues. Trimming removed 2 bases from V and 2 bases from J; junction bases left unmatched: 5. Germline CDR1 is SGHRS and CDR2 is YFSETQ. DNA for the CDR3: TGCGCCAGCAGCTTAGGTAGCGGGGATCAAGAGACCCAGTACTTC. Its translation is CASSLGSGDQETQYF.

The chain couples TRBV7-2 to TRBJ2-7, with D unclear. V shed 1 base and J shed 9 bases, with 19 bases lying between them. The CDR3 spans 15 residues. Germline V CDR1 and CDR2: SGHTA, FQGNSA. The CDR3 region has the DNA TGTGCCAGCAGCTTAGTAGGGAACCTCTTTGGTGGGCAGTACTTC. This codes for CASSLVGNLFGGQYF.

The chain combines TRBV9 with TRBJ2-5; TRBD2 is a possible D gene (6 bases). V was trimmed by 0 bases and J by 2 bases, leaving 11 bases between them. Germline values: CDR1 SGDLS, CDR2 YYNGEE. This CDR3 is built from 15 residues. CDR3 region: CASSVGWDSQETQYF. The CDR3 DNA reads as TGTGCCAGCAGCGTAGGGTGGGACTCTCAAGAGACCCAGTACTTC.

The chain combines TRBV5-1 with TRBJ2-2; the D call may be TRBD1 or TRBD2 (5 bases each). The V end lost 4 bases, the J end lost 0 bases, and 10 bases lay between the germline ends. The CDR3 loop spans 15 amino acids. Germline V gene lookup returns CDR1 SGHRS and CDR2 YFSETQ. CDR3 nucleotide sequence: TGCGCCAGCAGCGGGGGAATTCCGAACACCGGGGAGCTGTTTTTT. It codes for CASSGGIPNTGELFF.